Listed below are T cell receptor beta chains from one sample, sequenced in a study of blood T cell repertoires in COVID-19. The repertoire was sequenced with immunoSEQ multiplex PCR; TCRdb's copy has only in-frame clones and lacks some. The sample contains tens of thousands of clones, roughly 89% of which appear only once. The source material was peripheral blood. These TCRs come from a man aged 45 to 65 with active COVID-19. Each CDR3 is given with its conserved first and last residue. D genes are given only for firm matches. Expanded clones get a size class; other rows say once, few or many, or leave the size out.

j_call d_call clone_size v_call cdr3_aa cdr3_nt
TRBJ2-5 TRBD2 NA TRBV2 CASSQLAVPQETQYF TGTGCCAGCAGTCAACTAGCGGTGCCTCAAGAGACCCAGTACTTC
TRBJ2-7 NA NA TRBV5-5 CASSLAQYEQYF TGTGCCAGCAGCTTGGCCCAGTACGAGCAGTACTTC
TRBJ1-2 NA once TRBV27 CASRNGGGPNYGYTF TGTGCCAGCAGGAATGGGGGGGGTCCTAACTATGGCTACACCTTC
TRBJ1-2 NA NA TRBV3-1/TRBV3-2 CASSQTREGYGYTF TGTGCCAGCAGCCAAACCAGGGAAGGCTATGGCTACACCTTC
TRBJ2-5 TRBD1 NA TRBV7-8 CASSRDRQETQYF TGTGCCAGCAGTCGGGACAGGCAAGAGACCCAGTACTTC
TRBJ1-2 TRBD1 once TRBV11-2 CASSPITGGGYTF TGTGCCAGCAGCCCCATTACAGGGGGCGGCTACACCTTC
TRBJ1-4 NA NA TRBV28 CASSLGKREKLFF TGTGCCAGCAGTTTGGGCAAAAGGGAAAAACTGTTTTTT
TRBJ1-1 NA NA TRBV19 CASGGTEAFF TGTGCCAGTGGCGGCACTGAAGCTTTCTTT
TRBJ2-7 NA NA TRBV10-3 CAISVTEIYEQYF TGTGCCATCAGTGTGACGGAGATCTACGAGCAGTACTTC
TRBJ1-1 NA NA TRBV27 CASSRQPSATEAFF TGTGCCAGCAGTCGACAGCCCTCGGCCACTGAAGCTTTCTTT
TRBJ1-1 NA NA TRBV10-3 CATGNPNTEAFF TGTGCCACGGGAAATCCTAACACTGAAGCTTTCTTT